The present T cell receptor (beta chain) was sequenced within a study of T cell changes during pregnancy in multiple sclerosis. V gave up 0 bases and J gave up 5 bases; unmatched junction bases: 10. The germline CDR1 and CDR2 sequences are GTSNPN and SVGIG (reference sequence). The CDR3 sequence is 19 residues long. Sequenced by immunoSEQ multiplex PCR; TCRdb stores in-frame clones only, minus some. The repertoire holds tens of thousands of clones, with about 88% as singletons. This sequence joins TRBV30 and TRBJ2-2; 15 bases align to TRBD2. The clonotype originates from a female donor in good health, enrolled as a control in a pregnancy study. The input for sequencing was peripheral blood, taken in the third trimester of pregnancy. The DNA of the CDR3 is TGTGCCTGGAGTGTATGGAGGACTAGCGGGAGGGCCCGAACCGGGGAGCTGTTTTTT. Amino acid sequence: CAWSVWRTSGRARTGELFF.